What follows describes a single T cell receptor (beta chain). In replicate PCRs of sorted subsets, roughly 200 ng DNA, roughly 27,000 T cell genomes, was used. Produced via immunoSEQ multiplex PCR; TCRdb's table is partial and in-frame only. This sample yields 1.4 million to 1.5 million clones, of which roughly 96% are seen a single time; approximately 1.1% belongs to the top ten. The data were taken from a study of shared clonotypes between healthy human individuals. Germline V gene lookup returns CDR1 SGHAT and CDR2 FQNNGV. The germline V and J ends were trimmed by 2 bases and 5 bases, with 12 bases remaining between them. CDR3 size: 14 residues.

What was sequenced was naive CD4+ T cells sorted from blood. Subset reported: CD45RA+ positively selected. This clonotype was sampled from a young man in good health. The chain is built from TRBV11-2 and TRBJ1-1; D remains ambiguous. CDR3 sequence reads: CASSLPGYETEAFF. The CDR3 DNA sequence: TGTGCCAGCAGCTTACCGGGTTATGAGACTGAAGCTTTCTTT.